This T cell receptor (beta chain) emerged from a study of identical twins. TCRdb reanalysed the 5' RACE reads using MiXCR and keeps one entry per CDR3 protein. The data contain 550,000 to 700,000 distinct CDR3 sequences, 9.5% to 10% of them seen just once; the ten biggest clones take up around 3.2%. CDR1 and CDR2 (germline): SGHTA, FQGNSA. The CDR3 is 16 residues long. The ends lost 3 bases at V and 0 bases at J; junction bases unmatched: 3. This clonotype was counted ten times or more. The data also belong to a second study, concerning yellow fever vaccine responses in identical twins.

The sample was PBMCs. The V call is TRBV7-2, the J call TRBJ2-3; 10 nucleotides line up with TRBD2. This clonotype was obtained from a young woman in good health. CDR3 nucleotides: TGTGCCAGCAGCTTGAGCGGGAGGGGTAGCACAGATACGCAGTATTTT. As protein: CASSLSGRGSTDTQYF.